These 3 T cell receptor beta chains share one sample of origin, sequenced in a study of blood T cell repertoires in COVID-19. Here immunoSEQ multiplex PCR was the method, and the copy in TCRdb shows in-frame clones only, minus some. The data hold 150,000 to 200,000 clones, with 75% to 85% observed a single time. Sequencing input: PBMCs or T cells enriched from blood (not recorded which). These receptors were collected from a woman between 45 and 65 years old with acute COVID-19.

The rearrangement links TRBV9 to TRBJ2-2; no clear D. Trimming took 2 bases from V and 0 from J, leaving 5 bases between them. Germline V CDR1 and CDR2: SGDLS, YYNGEE. This CDR3 is 14 amino acids long. This chain's CDR3 is CASSVLSNTGELFF. DNA of the CDR3: TGTGCCAGCAGCGTCTTATCGAACACCGGGGAGCTGTTTTTT. Complete variable domain (other parts from reference TRBV9 and TRBJ2-2): DSGVTQTPKHLITATGQRVTLRCSPRSGDLSVYWYQQSLDQGLQFLIQYYNGEERAKGNILERFSAQQFPDLHSELNLSSLELGDSALYFCASSVLSNTGELFFGEGSRLTVL.

The gene calls are TRBV7-3 and TRBJ2-3; D possibly corresponds to TRBD2 (6 bases). Deletions cut 0 bases from V and 5 bases from J, with 15 bases between. The CDR3 is 16 amino acids. CDR1 SGHTA and CDR2 FQGTGA come from the germline V gene. In DNA form, the CDR3 reads TGTGCCAGCAGCTTAACGTTCGGGGGAATGAGAGATACGCAGTATTTT. Amino acids: CASSLTFGGMRDTQYF. Looking up the rest from reference TRBV7-3 and TRBJ2-3 gives the full variable domain: GAGVSQTPSNKVTEKGKYVELRCDPISGHTALYWYRQSLGQGPEFLIYFQGTGAADDSGLPNDRFFAVRPEGSVSTLKIQRTERGDSAVYLCASSLTFGGMRDTQYFGPGTRLTVL.

The table lists this clone with a count of one. The chain joins TRBV28 to TRBJ2-7, with D unresolved. Looked up from germline, CDR1 is MDHEN and CDR2 is SYDVKM. Trimming took 2 bases from V and 3 from J, leaving 8 bases between them. The length of the CDR3 is 13 residues. The CDR3 is CASSLRPGYEQYV. Here the CDR3 DNA reads TGTGCCAGCAGTTTACGGCCAGGCTACGAGCAGTACGTC.